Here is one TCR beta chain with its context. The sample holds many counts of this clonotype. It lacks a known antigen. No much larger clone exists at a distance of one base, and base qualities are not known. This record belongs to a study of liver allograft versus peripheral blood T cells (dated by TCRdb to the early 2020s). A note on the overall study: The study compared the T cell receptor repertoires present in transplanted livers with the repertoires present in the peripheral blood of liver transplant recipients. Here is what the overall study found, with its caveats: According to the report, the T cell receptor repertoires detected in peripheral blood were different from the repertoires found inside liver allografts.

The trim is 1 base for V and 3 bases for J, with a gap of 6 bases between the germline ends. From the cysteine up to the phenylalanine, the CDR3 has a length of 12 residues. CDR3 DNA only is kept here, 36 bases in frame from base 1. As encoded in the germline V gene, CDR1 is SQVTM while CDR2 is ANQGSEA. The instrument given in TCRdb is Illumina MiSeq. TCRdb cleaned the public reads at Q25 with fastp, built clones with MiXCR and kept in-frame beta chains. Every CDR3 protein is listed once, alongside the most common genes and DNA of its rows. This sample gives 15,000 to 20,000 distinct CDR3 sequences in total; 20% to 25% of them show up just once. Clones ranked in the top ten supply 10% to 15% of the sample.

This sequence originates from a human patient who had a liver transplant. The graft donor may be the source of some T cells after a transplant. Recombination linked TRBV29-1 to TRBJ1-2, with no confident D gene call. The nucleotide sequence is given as TGCAGCGTTGAAGGGCCCGACTATGGCTACACCTTC. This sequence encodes CSVEGPDYGYTF. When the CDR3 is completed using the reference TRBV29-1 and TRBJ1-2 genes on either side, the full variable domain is SAVISQKPSRDICQRGTSLTIQCQVDSQVTMMFWYRQQPGQSLTLIATANQGSEATYESGFVIDKFPISRPNLTFSTLTVSNMSPEDSSIYLCSVEGPDYGYTFGSGTRLTVV.